The 26 T cell receptor beta chains below come from one sample, sequenced in a study of CD8+ T cells in alopecia areata. The pooled cutaneous lymph node cells were sorted using several markers (CD4, CD8alpha, NKG2D, NKG2ACE and others). RNA was isolated and reverse transcribed to cDNA, the sequencing template. Sequencing was performed with immunoSEQ multiplex PCR; in TCRdb, only in-frame clones are kept and a portion is missing. There are approximately 280,000 clones in the sample, none observed a single time. Input material: CD4+ T cells sorted from a lymph node. These receptors all stem from a C3H/HeJ mouse with alopecia areata. MHC haplotype: H2-k.

This clone was seen more than once but under ten times. The genes and germline here are from mouse. The CDR3 is cut off 4 residues early in the read; its end comes from the germline J gene. This chain links TRBV1 with TRBJ2-7; 7 bases agree with TRBD1. The CDR3 consists of 14 residues. The ends lost 1 base at V and 3 bases at J; junction bases unmatched: 3. Germline V gives CDR1 NSQYPW, CDR2 LRSPGD (reference sequence). The CDR3 DNA, read in part, is TGCACCTGCAGTGCAGGGGGACAGAACTAT. This sequence encodes CTCSAGGQNY. The CDR3, in full, reads CTCSAGGQNYEQYF. The full variable domain, rest sourced from reference TRBV1 and TRBJ2-7, is VTLLEQNPRWRLVPRGQAVNLRCILKNSQYPWMSWYQQDLQKQLQWLFTLRSPGDKEVKSLPGADYLATRVTDTELRLQVANMSQGRTLYCTCSAGGQNYEQYFGPGTRLTVL.

This clone was picked up many times. Genes and germline come from the mouse. With the read ending 4 residues before the CDR3 end, the germline J gene is used to fill in that end. The J gene is TRBJ2-3, the V gene TRBV17, with D perhaps matching TRBD1 (5 bases). Trimming stripped 0 bases from V and 0 bases from J, with 10 bases between. This CDR3 spans 16 amino acids. The germline CDR1 and CDR2 sequences are MNHDT and YYDKIL. CDR3 DNA, as far as it was read: TGTGCTAGCAGTAGAGATCCCAGGGCTAGTGCAGAA. It specifies CASSRDPRASAE. The complete CDR3 reads CASSRDPRASAETLYF. Supplemented by reference TRBV17 and TRBJ2-3, the full variable domain reads DTTVKQNPRYKLARVGKPVNLICSQTMNHDTMYWYQKKPNQAPKLLLFYYDKILNREADTFEKFQSSRPNNSFCSLYIGSAGLEYSAMYLCASSRDPRASAETLYFGSGTRLTVL.

This clone was picked up a small number of times. Gene and germline names: mouse. The CDR3 end lies 4 residues beyond the end of the read and is filled in from the germline J gene. This chain connects TRBV13-3 to TRBJ2-7; TRBD2 matches at 9 bases. Trimming cost V 2 bases and J 2 bases; bases outside gene matches: 2. The germline CDR1 and CDR2 sequences are NNHDY and SYVADS. The CDR3 contains 14 residues. CDR3 DNA, as far as it was read: TGTGCCAGCAGTGACCGGGACTGGGCCTAT. It translates to CASSDRDWAY. The entire CDR3 protein reads CASSDRDWAYEQYF.

A note on this clone: Gene names denote mouse genes. The observed sequence ends 4 residues before the CDR3 terminus, with the missing tail filled in from the germline J gene. Other DNA sequences from this sample encode an identical CDR3 as well. The V gene is TRBV19, the J gene TRBJ2-3; tentative D call: TRBD1 (7 bases). Trimming left V 0 bases short and J 1 base short, with 9 bases between. The CDR3 contains 15 residues. In germline, CDR1 is FNHDT, CDR2 SITEND (reference sequence). The part of the CDR3 DNA that was read is TGTGCCAGCAGTATAGAGGGGGCTCGTGCAGAA. It yields the protein CASSIEGARAE. The entire CDR3 reads CASSIEGARAETLYF.

There are a few counts of this clone. Gene names and germline refer to mouse. Read data end 4 residues before the CDR3 end; the end is taken from the germline J gene. In the same sample, other DNA sequences code for this CDR3. The V call is TRBV19, the J call TRBJ2-1, with 8 bases that match TRBD1. V lost 2 bases, J lost 3 bases, and 1 base stayed unmatched. CDR3 length: 14 residues. CDR1 is FNHDT, CDR2 SITEND, per germline (reference sequence). CDR3 protein: CASSIGTGYAEQFF. The sequenced part of the CDR3 DNA is TGTGCCAGCAGTATCGGGACAGGCTATGCT.

This clone was found a few times. All gene names here are mouse names. The read is 4 residues too short to cover the CDR3 end, so that end is filled in from the germline J gene. This chain joins TRBV13-1 and TRBJ2-5; possible D gene TRBD1, 5 bases. This CDR3 spans 13 amino acids. Germline CDR1 reads NSHNY; CDR2 reads SYGAGN. CDR3 amino acids: CASSDQGGDTQYF. The CDR3 DNA, read in part, is TGTGCCAGCAGTGATCAGGGAGGAGAC.

In its sample, this clone was seen a few times. Mouse names are used for the genes. Read coverage stops 4 residues before the CDR3 terminus; the germline J gene supplies the remainder. The rearrangement uses TRBV17 and TRBJ2-2, with 8 positions matching TRBD2. The germline gives CDR1 MNHDT, CDR2 YYDKIL. J lost 1 base, V lost 1 base, and 2 bases had no gene match. This CDR3 is 16 amino acids long. The CDR3 protein is CASSRVGTGNTGQLYF. The sequenced CDR3 bases are TGTGCTAGCAGTAGAGTCGGGACTGGAAACACCGGG.

To note about this clone: Gene names are the mouse ones. The read terminates 4 residues ahead of where the CDR3 ends, so the germline J gene completes it. This rearrangement joins TRBV31 to TRBJ2-5; D remains unclear. CDR1 is GKSSPN, CDR2 SITVG, per germline. This CDR3 comprises 14 residues. V gave up 0 bases and J gave up 2 bases, with 9 bases separating them. Partial CDR3 DNA: TGTGCCTGGAGTCTAAAGACTTTCCAAGAC. Residues: CAWSLKTFQD. The entire CDR3 is CAWSLKTFQDTQYF.

In this sample, this clone turned up a few times. Each gene name is a mouse one. Sequencing ends 4 residues short of the CDR3 end; the germline J gene provides the rest. This sequence joins TRBV1 and TRBJ2-1; tentative D call: TRBD1 (5 bases). V lost 5 bases, J lost 5 bases, and 13 bases lay in between. The CDR3 is 14 residues long. CDR1 and CDR2 from the germline V gene are NSQYPW and LRSPGD (reference sequence). The part of the CDR3 DNA that was read is TGCACCTGCAGTCGGCAGGGTCGAAATGCT. It codes for CTCSRQGRNA. The whole CDR3 region reads CTCSRQGRNAEQFF.

As to this clone: Any gene name here is a mouse gene name. The DNA read from the CDR3 is TGTGCCAGCAGCCGTCGGACAAATCAAGAC. It translates to CASSRRTNQD. In full, the CDR3 is CASSRRTNQDTQYF. V gene TRBV5 combines with J gene TRBJ2-5; D may be TRBD1 (5 bases). The read gets to within 4 residues of the CDR3 end, and the germline J gene fills in the rest. Germline V CDR1 and CDR2: LGHNA, YNLKQL (reference sequence). Trimming took 4 bases from V and 3 from J, leaving 11 bases between them. This CDR3 contains 14 residues.

This clone was detected only a few times. The listed genes are named as in mouse. The read falls 3 residues short of the CDR3 end, and the missing part is taken from the germline J gene. The V gene is TRBV31, the J gene TRBJ1-6; 8 positions agree with TRBD1. TRBJ1-6 is noted as an ORF with a role that remains uncertain. This CDR3 contains 16 residues. CDR1 and CDR2 (germline): GKSSPN, SITVG. J lost 5 bases, V lost 0 bases, and 6 bases had no gene match. The CDR3 sequence: CAWSLRDRRNNSPLYF. The part of the CDR3 DNA that was read is TGTGCCTGGAGTCTACGGGACAGGAGGAATAATTCGCCC.

This clone has a handful of counts. Mouse names are used for the genes. With the read ending 4 residues before the CDR3 end, the germline J gene is used to fill in that end. The chain recombines TRBV14 with TRBJ2-1, with 7 bases fitting TRBD1. The germline V gene has CDR1 SGHDT and CDR2 FRDEAV. The CDR3 covers 13 residues. CDR3 sequence: CASSFTGAAEQFF. The covered CDR3 bases are TGTGCCAGCAGTTTCACAGGGGCGGCT.

On this clone: The genes are named according to mouse. With the read ending 3 residues before the CDR3 end, the germline J gene is used to fill in that end. The V gene is TRBV1, the J gene TRBJ1-6; weak D call: TRBD1 (6 bases). TRBJ1-6 is classed as an ORF, of uncertain function. Trimming left V 0 bases short and J 7 bases short, with 10 bases between. Per germline, CDR1 NSQYPW and CDR2 LRSPGD (reference sequence). The CDR3 consists of 15 residues. CDR3 DNA, as far as it was read: TGCACCTGCAGTGCAGAGCAGGGGAAAAATTCGCCC. This codes for CTCSAEQGKNSP. The CDR3 in its entirety is CTCSAEQGKNSPLYF.

Remarks on this clone: The gene symbols are mouse symbols. The CDR3 end is not reached by the read, which stops 4 residues before it; the germline J gene fills it in. The same CDR3 can be traced to other DNA sequences in this sample. This chain links TRBV5 with TRBJ2-7, with D tentatively TRBD1 or TRBD2 (5 bases each). With 3 bases removed from V and 3 bases from J, the gap between germline ends came to 9 bases. The CDR3 totals 13 residues. From germline, CDR1 is LGHNA and CDR2 YNLKQL (reference sequence). Here the CDR3 reads CASSQGTFYEQYF. The CDR3 DNA, read in part, is TGTGCCAGCAGCCAGGGGACCTTCTAT.

With respect to this clone: The gene symbols are mouse symbols. With the read ending 4 residues before the CDR3 end, the germline J gene is used to fill in that end. V usage is TRBV19 and J usage is TRBJ2-5; 8 bases agree with TRBD1. The CDR3 contains 13 residues. CDR1 is FNHDT, CDR2 SITEND, per germline (reference sequence). The chain's CDR3 is CASGRTGKDTQYF. The sequenced CDR3 bases are TGTGCCAGCGGCAGGACAGGGAAGGAC.

As regards this clone: Each gene name is a mouse one. The read ends 4 residues before the CDR3 terminus; that terminus is restored from the germline J gene. This specimen includes other DNA sequences encoding the same CDR3. The chain is built from TRBV13-3 and TRBJ2-1; 7 bases map to TRBD2. CDR3 size: 14 residues. The germline V gene has CDR1 NNHDY and CDR2 SYVADS. Germline trimming cut 1 base from V and 2 bases from J; bases unmatched to any gene: 0. CDR3: CASSDLGDYAEQFF. The part of the CDR3 DNA that was read is TGTGCCAGCAGTGATCTGGGGGACTATGCT.

Concerning this clone: The gene names here belong to mouse. The read falls 4 residues short of the CDR3 end, and the missing part is taken from the germline J gene. The J gene is TRBJ2-5, the V gene TRBV13-3, with 8 bases aligning to TRBD1. Germline CDR1 is NNHDY and CDR2 is SYVADS. The CDR3 totals 14 residues. The covered CDR3 bases are TGTGCCAGCAGTGGTCAGGGGGCGCGAGAC. Residues: CASSGQGARD. The whole CDR3 region reads CASSGQGARDTQYF.

This clone has more than one count but fewer than ten. The listed genes are named as in mouse. The read gets to within 4 residues of the CDR3 end, and the germline J gene fills in the rest. V and J are TRBV13-1 and TRBJ2-4; D may be TRBD1 (5 bases). CDR3 length equals 15 residues. The germline V gene has CDR1 NSHNY and CDR2 SYGAGN. CDR3 residues: CASSDRQGGLNTLYF. The sequenced CDR3 bases are TGTGCCAGCAGTGATAGGCAGGGTGGCTTGAAC.

Concerning this clone itself: Gene names refer to mouse genes. From the germline J gene comes the end of the CDR3, since the read stops 4 residues before it. The same CDR3 is also encoded by other DNA sequences in this sample. The chain joins TRBV1 to TRBJ2-5; D possibly corresponds to TRBD2 (6 bases). Trimming took 0 bases from V and 2 from J, leaving 9 bases between them. Germline CDR1 NSQYPW, CDR2 LRSPGD (reference sequence). This CDR3 has 15 residues. The sequenced CDR3 bases are TGCACCTGCAGTGCAGATTTGGGGGTCCAAGAC. Translation: CTCSADLGVQD. The full CDR3 protein reads CTCSADLGVQDTQYF.

This clone was detected a few times. Mouse names are used for the genes. The CDR3 end lies 3 residues beyond the end of the read and is filled in from the germline J gene. V usage is TRBV13-3 and J usage is TRBJ1-6; the match to TRBD1 covers 8 bases. TRBJ1-6 is flagged as an ORF with uncertain function. This CDR3 is 14 amino acids long. Per germline, CDR1 NNHDY and CDR2 SYVADS. The V segment lost 4 bases and the J segment 8 bases; nucleotides outside the gene matches: 5. Partial CDR3 DNA: TGTGCCAGCAGTCCAGGGGGCGGAGATTCGCCC. Amino acid sequence: CASSPGGGDSP. The whole CDR3 reads CASSPGGGDSPLYF.

Only a few counts were recorded for this clone. The genes are named according to mouse. The CDR3 end lies 4 residues beyond the end of the read and is filled in from the germline J gene. The sample holds other DNA sequences that translate to the same CDR3. This chain joins TRBV19 and TRBJ2-3; TRBD2 might be the D (7 bases). The V end was cut by 5 bases, the J end by 0 bases, with 13 bases between. Looked up from germline, CDR1 is FNHDT and CDR2 is SITEND (reference sequence). This CDR3 has 15 residues. CDR3 bases read: TGTGCCAGCAGGCCTCTGGGGGCTAGTGCAGAA. Translated, it gives CASRPLGASAE. The CDR3 in its entirety is CASRPLGASAETLYF.

This clone was picked up a small number of times. Gene names refer to mouse genes. The read is 4 residues too short to cover the CDR3 end, so that end is filled in from the germline J gene. Different DNA sequences within this sample yield the same CDR3. The chain links TRBV13-2 to TRBJ2-2; 10 bases line up with TRBD2. Germline V gene sequence: CDR1 NNHNN, CDR2 SYGAGS (reference sequence). The CDR3 consists of 16 residues. The trim removed 1 base at V and 2 bases at J, leaving 2 bases unmatched. The CDR3 reads CASGDPGLGNTGQLYF. The part of the CDR3 DNA that was read is TGTGCCAGCGGTGATCCGGGACTGGGGAACACCGGG.

With respect to this clone: Here the gene names and germline are mouse. The read is 4 residues too short to cover the CDR3 end, so that end is filled in from the germline J gene. V is TRBV13-3 and J is TRBJ2-3; 7 bases align to TRBD1. V dropped 4 bases and J dropped 4; count of bases not matched to a gene: 3. Germline CDR1 reads NNHDY; CDR2 reads SYVADS. This CDR3 has 13 residues. This CDR3 reads CASSRQGPETLYF. The CDR3 bases that were read are TGTGCCAGCAGTCGACAGGGCCCAGAA.

Concerning this clone itself: Gene and germline names: mouse. The sequence runs out 4 residues before the end of the CDR3; the remainder is reconstructed from the germline J gene. The gene calls are TRBV31 and TRBJ2-7; D may be TRBD2 (6 bases). This CDR3 has 13 residues. V shed 0 bases and J shed 3 bases, with 9 bases lying between them. Germline V gene lookup returns CDR1 GKSSPN and CDR2 SITVG. The CDR3 reads CAWSLVGDYEQYF. The sequenced part of the CDR3 DNA is TGTGCCTGGAGTCTAGTGGGGGACTAT.

This clone was seen a handful of times. Gene names follow the mouse nomenclature. The read terminates 4 residues ahead of where the CDR3 ends, so the germline J gene completes it. The sample carries other DNA sequences with the same CDR3. The V and J genes are TRBV13-3 and TRBJ2-3; TRBD1 agrees at 8 bases. The CDR3 covers 15 residues. Germline V lookup: CDR1 NNHDY, CDR2 SYVADS. V gave up 5 bases and J gave up 0 bases; unmatched junction bases: 5. The CDR3 here is CASSAGGASAETLYF. Partial CDR3 DNA: TGTGCCAGCAGCGCAGGGGGCGCAAGTGCAGAA.

This clone was seen only a few times. Genes here carry mouse names. The CDR3 DNA, read in part, is TGTGCCAGCAGTGGACAGGGGGCTAACCAAGAC. Translated, it gives CASSGQGANQD. The CDR3 in its entirety is CASSGQGANQDTQYF. This chain connects TRBV19 to TRBJ2-5; 11 nucleotides align to TRBD1. With the read ending 4 residues before the CDR3 end, the germline J gene is used to fill in that end. The V and J ends lost 4 bases and 0 bases, in that order; junction bases with no gene match: 1. CDR1 is FNHDT, CDR2 SITEND, per germline (reference sequence). The CDR3 runs 15 residues. The variable domain in full, completed from reference TRBV19 and TRBJ2-5, reads GGIITQTPKFLIGQEGQKLTLKCQQNFNHDTMYWYRQDSGKGLRLIYYSITENDLQKGDLSEGYDASREKKSSFSLTVTSAQKNEMAVFLCASSGQGANQDTQYFGPGTRLLVL.